This T cell receptor beta chain was retrieved from a study of blood T cells in healthy people across ages. Together with a sample-barcoded 5' primer, a J-beta primer mix was included in a second PCR lasting about 6 to 11 cycles. Each sample yielded at least 2.5 million CDR3-containing paired-end reads. TCRdb re-called the 5' RACE reads through MiXCR, storing one row per CDR3 protein. The sample lists roughly 1,000,000 distinct CDR3 sequences, 20% to 25% occurring once. The CDR3 extends over 12 amino acids. Germline V lookup: CDR1 SEHNR, CDR2 FQNEAQ (reference sequence). This clonotype has a handful of counts. The sample was also reused in another study, on T cells of mothers and their children.

Sequencing used blood. The source is a girl aged 2-10 years in good health. The chain links TRBV7-9 to TRBJ2-1; TRBD2 is a possible D gene (6 bases). The end of the DNA aligns better with TRBJ2-7, so the J call may be wrong. The CDR3 protein is CASSPLATEQYF. For the CDR3, the DNA is TGTGCCAGCAGCCCTCTAGCGACCGAGCAGTACTTC.